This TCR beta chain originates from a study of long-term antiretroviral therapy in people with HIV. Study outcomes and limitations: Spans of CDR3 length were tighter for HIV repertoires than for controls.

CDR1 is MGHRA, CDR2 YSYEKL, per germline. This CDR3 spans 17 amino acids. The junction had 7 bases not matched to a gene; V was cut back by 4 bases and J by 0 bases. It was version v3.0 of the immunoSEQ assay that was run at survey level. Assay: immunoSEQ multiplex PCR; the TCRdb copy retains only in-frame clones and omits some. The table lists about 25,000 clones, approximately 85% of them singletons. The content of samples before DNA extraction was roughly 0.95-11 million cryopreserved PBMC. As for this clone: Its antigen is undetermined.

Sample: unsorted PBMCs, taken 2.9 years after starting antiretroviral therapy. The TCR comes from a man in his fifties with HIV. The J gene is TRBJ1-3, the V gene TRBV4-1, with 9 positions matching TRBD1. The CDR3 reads CASSLRTGASSGNTIYF. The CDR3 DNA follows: TGCGCCAGCAGCCTACGGACAGGGGCCAGCTCTGGAAACACCATATATTTT.